Following are 16 T cell receptor beta chains from one sample sequenced in a study of CXCR3-negative and CXCR3-positive naive CD8 T cells. cDNA libraries for TRB were generated by 5' RACE incorporating UMI labels. TCRdb reprocessed the 5' RACE reads; each CDR3 protein has one entry and no DNA is given. In total, the table holds over 100,000 distinct CDR3 sequences. The specimen sequenced was naive CXCR3- CD8+ T cells from blood. The sample's subset: CD45RO-CCR7+CD27+CD95- naive CD8+ T cells lacking CXCR3 (TNR3-). These TCRs come from a human donor in good health. Some clones in this sample may be carry-over from other donors' samples.

V is TRBV29-1 and J is TRBJ2-1; TCRdb selects TRBD1, and the lack of DNA leaves this call unchecked. CDR3 length equals 15 residues. The germline CDR1 and CDR2 sequences are SQVTM and ANQGSEA. The CDR3 protein is CSVYRGLSSYNEQFF.

This CDR3 reads CARPDFTYEQYF. The chain carries TRBV6-4 and TRBJ2-7. In germline, CDR1 is MRHNA, CDR2 SNTAGT. This CDR3 comprises 12 residues.

This chain uses TRBV7-8 with TRBJ2-6; TCRdb's D gene call, TRBD1, goes unchecked for lack of DNA. In germline, CDR1 is SGHVS, CDR2 FQNEAQ. The CDR3 is 18 residues long. CDR3 amino acids: CASSLTTGETPGANVLTF.

The chain recombines TRBV6-5 with TRBJ2-7. The germline V gene encodes CDR1 MNHEY and CDR2 SVGAGI. This CDR3 is 13 amino acids long. CDR3 protein: CASSYNNGYEQYF.

The chain carries TRBV4-1 and TRBJ2-7; TCRdb's D call of TRBD2 is untestable without DNA. Per the germline V gene, CDR1 is MGHRA and CDR2 is YSYEKL. CDR3 length: 16 amino acids. CDR3 protein: CASSQMVRGGSYEQYF.

The V call is TRBV29-1, the J call TRBJ2-6; without DNA, the TCRdb call of TRBD1 cannot be checked. Germline CDR1 reads SQVTM; CDR2 reads ANQGSEA. The CDR3 has 14 residues. The CDR3 sequence is CSVGQGTGANVLTF.

The chain has TRBV7-9 and TRBJ1-1; TCRdb reports TRBD1, a call that lacks DNA to check it against. This CDR3 is built from 14 residues. Germline loops: CDR1 SEHNR, CDR2 FQNEAQ (reference sequence). The CDR3: CASRAQLSNTEAFF.

This CDR3 reads CASSPPPVSTDTQYF. The chain is built from TRBV9 and TRBJ2-3; there is no DNA to check the TCRdb D call of TRBD1. This CDR3 contains 15 residues. The V gene's germline CDR1 is SGDLS and CDR2 YYNGEE.

Here the CDR3 reads CASNPSRNHEQYF. The V call is TRBV28, the J call TRBJ2-7. CDR1 and CDR2 from the germline V gene are MDHEN and SYDVKM. There are 13 residues in the CDR3.

The chain couples TRBV7-8 to TRBJ2-1; the TCRdb call, TRBD2, lacks DNA for checking. This CDR3 is built from 16 residues. CDR1 and CDR2 from the germline V gene are SGHVS and FQNEAQ. CDR3 sequence: CASSPVELREGLEQFF.

The V gene is TRBV2, the J gene TRBJ1-1; TCRdb designates TRBD1, a call that cannot be tested without DNA. The CDR3 has 16 amino acids. Per the germline V gene, CDR1 is SNHLY and CDR2 is FYNNEI. The CDR3 reads CASNLLSGTENTEAFF.

The chain carries TRBV13 and TRBJ2-7; TCRdb's D call, TRBD1, is unchecked because there is no DNA. The CDR3 extends over 16 amino acids. The germline V gene has CDR1 PRHDT and CDR2 FYEKMQ (reference sequence). The CDR3 sequence is CASSLESGTGVYEQYF.

The CDR3 spells CASSLSGRASEQYF. The V and J genes are TRBV6-5 and TRBJ2-7. The CDR3 extends over 14 amino acids. CDR1 and CDR2 (germline): MNHEY, SVGAGI.

The CDR3 reads CAWSENTRSEQYF. This chain joins TRBV30 and TRBJ2-7. Germline V gene data show CDR1 as GTSNPN and CDR2 as SVGIG (reference sequence). This CDR3 is 13 amino acids long.

This CDR3 is CASNFGAGGNTDTQYF. V is TRBV9 and J is TRBJ2-3; the TRBD2 assignment by TCRdb is unverifiable without DNA. The germline CDR1 and CDR2 sequences are SGDLS and YYNGEE. The CDR3 consists of 16 residues. Combining the CDR3 with reference TRBV9 and TRBJ2-3 gives the whole variable domain DSGVTQTPKHLITATGQRVTLRCSPRSGDLSVYWYQQSLDQGLQFLIQYYNGEERAKGNILERFSAQQFPDLHSELNLSSLELGDSALYFCASNFGAGGNTDTQYFGPGTRLTVL.

The V and J genes are TRBV19 and TRBJ2-1; there is no DNA to check the TCRdb D call of TRBD2. The CDR3 extends over 15 amino acids. CDR1 and CDR2 from the germline V gene are LNHDA and SQIVND (reference sequence). The CDR3 spells CASSRTSVMGNEQFF.